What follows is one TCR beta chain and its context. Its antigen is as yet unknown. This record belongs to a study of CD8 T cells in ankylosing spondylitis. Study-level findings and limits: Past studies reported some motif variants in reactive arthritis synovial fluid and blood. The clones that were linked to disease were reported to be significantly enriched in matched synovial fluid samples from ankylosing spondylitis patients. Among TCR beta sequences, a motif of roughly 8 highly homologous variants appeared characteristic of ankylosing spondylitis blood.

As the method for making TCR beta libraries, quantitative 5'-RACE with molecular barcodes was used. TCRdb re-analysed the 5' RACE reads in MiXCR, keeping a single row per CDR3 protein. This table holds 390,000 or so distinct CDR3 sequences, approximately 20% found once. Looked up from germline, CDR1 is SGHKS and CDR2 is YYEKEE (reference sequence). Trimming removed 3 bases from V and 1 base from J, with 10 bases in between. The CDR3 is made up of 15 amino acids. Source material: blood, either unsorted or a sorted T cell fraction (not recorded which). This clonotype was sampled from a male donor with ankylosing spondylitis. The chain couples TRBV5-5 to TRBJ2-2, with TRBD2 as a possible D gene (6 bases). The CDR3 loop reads CASSWTTLNTGELFF. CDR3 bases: TGTGCCAGCAGCTGGACTACATTGAACACCGGGGAGCTGTTTTTT.